Each of the 23 T cell receptor beta chains below was sequenced from the same sample in a study of shared clonotypes between healthy human individuals. The assay was immunoSEQ multiplex PCR, and TCRdb's table has in-frame clones only and misses some. The sample carries about 2.4 million clones, just over 90% recorded once. Sequencing was done on a sample of naive CD4+ T cells sorted from blood. Subset specified: CD45RA+ positively selected. The source is a man aged 18-30 years in good health.

The chain is built from TRBV4-3 and TRBJ2-1; D gene unclear. V was trimmed by 5 bases and J by 6 bases, leaving 17 bases between them. Germline CDR1 reads LGHNA; CDR2 reads YSLEER. The CDR3 extends over 15 amino acids. The chain's CDR3 is CASSLGSTISNEQFF. The CDR3 coding sequence is TGCGCCAGCAGCTTGGGCTCCACAATCAGCAATGAGCAGTTCTTC.

The chain has TRBV7-2 and TRBJ1-5; D is ambiguous. The CDR3 loop spans 17 amino acids. Trimming stripped 4 bases from V and 3 bases from J, with 19 bases between. CDR1 and CDR2 (germline): SGHTA, FQGNSA. DNA for the CDR3: TGTGCCAGCAGCTCCCCCCCGGGCCCTCAGGCCAATCAGCCCCAGCATTTT. The encoded protein is CASSSPPGPQANQPQHF.

The chain couples TRBV6-6 to TRBJ2-3, with 11 bases lining up with TRBD2. The CDR3 is 15 residues long. J lost 4 bases, V lost 5 bases, and 5 bases had no gene match. Germline CDR1 is MNHNY and CDR2 is SVGAGI (reference sequence). This chain's CDR3 is CASSLVAGGADTQYF. CDR3 sequence (DNA): TGTGCCAGCAGTCTGGTAGCGGGAGGGGCAGATACGCAGTATTTT.

V and J are TRBV7-2 and TRBJ2-3, with a possible D match to TRBD1 (6 bases). Trimming removed 1 base at V and 3 bases at J, with 11 bases between. CDR3 length: 15 residues. In germline, CDR1 is SGHTA, CDR2 FQGNSA. CDR3 sequence: CASSLERGNTDTQYF. CDR3 DNA: TGTGCCAGCAGCTTAGAAAGGGGGAATACAGATACGCAGTATTTT.

The gene calls are TRBV7-9 and TRBJ2-6, with a possible D match to TRBD2 (6 bases). V was trimmed by 2 bases and J by 0 bases, leaving 17 bases between them. Germline assignment: CDR1 SEHNR and CDR2 FQNEAQ (reference sequence). The CDR3 contains 19 residues. This CDR3 reads CASSLFYLARSSGANVLTF. The CDR3 bases are TGTGCCAGCAGCTTATTTTACCTAGCGAGAAGCTCTGGGGCCAACGTCCTGACTTTC. Drawing the rest from reference TRBV7-9 and TRBJ2-6, the complete variable domain is DTGVSQNPRHKITKRGQNVTFRCDPISEHNRLYWYRQTLGQGPEFLTYFQNEAQLEKSRLLSDRFSAERPKGSFSTLEIQRTEQGDSAMYLCASSLFYLARSSGANVLTFGAGSRLTVL.

V gene TRBV5-1 combines with J gene TRBJ1-2; D uncertain. Trimming shortened V by 2 bases and J by 0 bases, and 5 bases separated the two germline ends. From germline, CDR1 is SGHRS and CDR2 YFSETQ. The CDR3 is 13 amino acids. CDR3 residues: CASSFDPNYGYTF. CDR3 DNA sequence: TGCGCCAGCAGCTTTGATCCTAACTATGGCTACACCTTC.

The chain recombines TRBV4-1 with TRBJ2-7; 10 bases are a match to TRBD2. Unmatched junction bases numbered 11, after V lost 0 bases and J lost 6 bases. The CDR3 spans 17 residues. Per germline, CDR1 MGHRA and CDR2 YSYEKL. The CDR3 reads CASSQEAGIAGGSEQYF. In DNA form, the CDR3 reads TGCGCCAGCAGCCAAGAAGCTGGAATAGCGGGAGGTAGCGAGCAGTACTTC.

The V and J genes are TRBV28 and TRBJ1-1, with D unclear. Germline V CDR1 and CDR2: MDHEN, SYDVKM. CDR3 length equals 14 residues. Between the trimmed V and J ends, which lost 1 base and 7 bases, there was a span of 13 bases. Written as DNA, the CDR3 is TGTGCCAGCAGTTTATTGAGGTTCCCGGGTGAAGCTTTCTTT. Protein sequence: CASSLLRFPGEAFF.

This chain uses TRBV5-1 with TRBJ1-1; D not resolved. CDR1 is SGHRS, CDR2 YFSETQ, per germline. V dropped 4 bases and J dropped 0 bases, with 7 bases sitting between them. The CDR3 runs to 13 residues. CDR3 DNA: TGCGCCAGCAGCCTAATAATGAACACTGAAGCTTTCTTT. Its protein is CASSLIMNTEAFF.

Turning to this clone: This CDR3 is also generated by other DNA sequences in the sample. This rearrangement joins TRBV19 to TRBJ2-3, with 9 bases that match TRBD1. Germline values: CDR1 LNHDA, CDR2 SQIVND (reference sequence). The CDR3 runs 13 residues. V dropped 4 bases and J dropped 6; count of bases not matched to a gene: 2. As DNA, the CDR3 is TGTGCCAGTAGTACCGACAGGGGGGATACGCAGTATTTT. Residues: CASSTDRGDTQYF.

The chain has TRBV28 and TRBJ1-1; 7 bases agree with TRBD1. Germline CDR1 is MDHEN and CDR2 is SYDVKM. Trimming removed 8 bases from V and 3 bases from J; junction bases left unmatched: 18. The CDR3 consists of 17 residues. The CDR3 DNA reads TGTGCCAGCGGCTTCGTGCCGGGGACAGCTCCTGACACTGAAGCTTTCTTT. Translated: CASGFVPGTAPDTEAFF.

This CDR3 reads CASSLAGQGANTEAFF. In nucleotides, the CDR3 is TGCGCCAGCAGCTTGGCGGGGCAGGGGGCGAACACTGAAGCTTTCTTT. The gene calls are TRBV5-1 and TRBJ1-1, with TRBD1 matching 8 bases. Looked up from germline, CDR1 is SGHRS and CDR2 is YFSETQ. The CDR3 spans 16 residues. V shed 0 bases, J shed 1 base, and the junction held 5 bases outside the gene matches.

V gene TRBV6-5 combines with J gene TRBJ2-7, with D perhaps being TRBD1 or TRBD2 (7 bases each). Trimming removed 4 bases at V and 2 bases at J, with 15 bases between. Germline CDR1 and CDR2: MNHEY and SVGAGI. The CDR3 is 15 amino acids. CDR3 amino acids: CASSSGGGGTYEQYF. The DNA for the CDR3 is TGTGCCAGCAGTTCAGGGGGAGGGGGAACCTACGAGCAGTACTTC.

The rearrangement joins TRBV18 to TRBJ2-3, with 8 bases matching TRBD1. V was pared by 0 bases and J by 6 bases, with 8 bases of the junction left unmatched. There are 16 residues in the CDR3. Germline lookup yields CDR1 KGHSH and CDR2 LQKENI. This chain's CDR3 is CASSPPSGYRGDTQYF. CDR3 in DNA: TGTGCCAGCTCACCACCGTCCGGTTACAGGGGGGATACGCAGTATTTT.

The V and J genes are TRBV10-1 and TRBJ2-1; the match to TRBD2 covers 11 bases. Germline loops: CDR1 WNHNN, CDR2 SYGVQD (reference sequence). The CDR3 loop spans 15 amino acids. Losses at the gene ends were 2 bases for V and 6 bases for J; bases not matched to a gene: 3. The chain's CDR3 is CASSEIAGGRNEQFF. CDR3 sequence (DNA): TGCGCCAGCAGTGAGATAGCGGGGGGGCGCAATGAGCAGTTCTTC.

This clone showed up just once. V usage is TRBV5-1 and J usage is TRBJ2-1, with 13 bases that match TRBD2. The V and J ends lost 3 bases and 7 bases, in that order; junction bases with no gene match: 4. This CDR3 is 15 amino acids long. Germline lookup yields CDR1 SGHRS and CDR2 YFSETQ. This CDR3 reads CASSSGLAGINEQFF. Written as DNA, the CDR3 is TGCGCCAGCAGCTCGGGACTAGCGGGGATTAATGAGCAGTTCTTC.

The chain recombines TRBV11-2 with TRBJ1-2; D ambiguous. CDR3 length: 14 amino acids. The germline gives CDR1 SGHAT, CDR2 FQNNGV. The V gene lost 2 bases and the J gene lost 8 bases, with 15 bases spanning the gap. This chain's CDR3 is CASSLSYEGRGYTF. CDR3 nucleotide sequence: TGTGCCAGCAGCTTATCGTACGAGGGAAGGGGCTACACCTTC.

This sequence joins TRBV6-6 and TRBJ2-1, with 10 bases aligning to TRBD2. This CDR3 is 15 amino acids long. The V gene end was trimmed by 5 bases and the J gene end by 6 bases; junction bases not matched to a gene: 7. Germline-derived CDR1 and CDR2 are MNHNY and SVGAGI (reference sequence). CDR3 region: CASSPKREGANEQFF. In nucleotides, the CDR3 is TGTGCCAGCAGTCCAAAGCGGGAGGGGGCCAATGAGCAGTTCTTC.

In its sample, this clone was seen once. The V gene is TRBV27, the J gene TRBJ2-7; D perhaps matches TRBD1 (5 bases). Trimming shortened V by 5 bases and J by 5 bases, and 13 bases separated the two germline ends. The V gene's germline CDR1 is MNHEY and CDR2 SMNVEV (reference sequence). The length of the CDR3 is 13 residues. CDR3 region: CASSIRTNNEQYF. The CDR3 region has the DNA TGTGCCAGCAGTATCCGGACAAATAACGAGCAGTACTTC.

V usage is TRBV5-5 and J usage is TRBJ1-4, with 10 bases matching TRBD1. Germline V CDR1 and CDR2: SGHKS, YYEKEE (reference sequence). Trimming cost V 4 bases and J 0 bases; bases outside gene matches: 9. The CDR3 has 18 residues. CDR3 DNA sequence: TGTGCCAGCAGCCCGACAGGGGGCCGGCGAGCAACTAATGAAAAACTGTTTTTT. This gives the protein CASSPTGGRRATNEKLFF.

The chain uses TRBV4-3 and TRBJ1-4; 7 nucleotides align to TRBD1. Germline V CDR1 and CDR2: LGHNA, YSLEER. This CDR3 region has 15 residues. V shed 0 bases and J 10 bases; nucleotides not matched to a gene: 8. The CDR3 nucleotides read TGCGCCAGCAGCCAAGATGACAGGGACGGAGTAAAACTGTTTTTT. As protein: CASSQDDRDGVKLFF.

This chain uses TRBV5-1 with TRBJ2-7, with D perhaps matching TRBD1 (6 bases). Germline V gives CDR1 SGHRS, CDR2 YFSETQ. This CDR3 region has 13 residues. Trimming shortened V by 7 bases and J by 6 bases, and 17 bases separated the two germline ends. The CDR3: CASFVQGRSEQYF. The CDR3 region has the DNA TGCGCCAGCTTTGTACAGGGTAGGAGCGAGCAGTACTTC.

The V gene is TRBV10-3, the J gene TRBJ1-2; maybe TRBD1 (5 bases). V gave up 6 bases and J gave up 5 bases, with 22 bases separating them. CDR3 length equals 16 residues. CDR1 and CDR2 (germline): ENHRY, SYGVKD. The CDR3 protein is CAIRRLDSRFEYGYTF. The DNA for the CDR3 is TGTGCCATCAGGCGGCTCGACAGCCGATTTGAGTATGGCTACACCTTC.